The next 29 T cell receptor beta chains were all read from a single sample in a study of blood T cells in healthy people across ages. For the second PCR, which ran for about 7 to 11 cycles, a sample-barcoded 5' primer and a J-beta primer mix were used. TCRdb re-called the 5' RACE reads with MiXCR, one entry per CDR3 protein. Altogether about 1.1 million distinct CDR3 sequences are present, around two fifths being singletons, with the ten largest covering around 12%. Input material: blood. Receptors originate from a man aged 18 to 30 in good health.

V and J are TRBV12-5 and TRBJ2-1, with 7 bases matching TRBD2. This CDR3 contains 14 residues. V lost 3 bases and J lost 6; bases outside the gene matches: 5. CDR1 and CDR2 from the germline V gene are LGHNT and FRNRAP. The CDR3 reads CASGLGGGSNEQFF. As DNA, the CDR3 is TGTGCTAGTGGTTTAGGCGGGGGTAGCAATGAGCAGTTCTTC.

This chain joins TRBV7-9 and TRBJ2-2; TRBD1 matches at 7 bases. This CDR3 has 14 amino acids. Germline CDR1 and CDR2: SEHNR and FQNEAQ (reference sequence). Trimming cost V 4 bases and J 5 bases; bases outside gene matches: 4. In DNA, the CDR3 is TGTGCCAGCAGCTCTCGACAGGGAACCGGGGAGCTGTTTTTT. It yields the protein CASSSRQGTGELFF.

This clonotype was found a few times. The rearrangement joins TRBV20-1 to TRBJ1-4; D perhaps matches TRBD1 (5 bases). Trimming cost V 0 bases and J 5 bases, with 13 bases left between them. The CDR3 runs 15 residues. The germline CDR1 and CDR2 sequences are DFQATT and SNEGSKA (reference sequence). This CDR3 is CSARDWGKGNEKLFF. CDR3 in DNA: TGCAGTGCTAGAGATTGGGGAAAGGGGAATGAAAAACTGTTTTTT.

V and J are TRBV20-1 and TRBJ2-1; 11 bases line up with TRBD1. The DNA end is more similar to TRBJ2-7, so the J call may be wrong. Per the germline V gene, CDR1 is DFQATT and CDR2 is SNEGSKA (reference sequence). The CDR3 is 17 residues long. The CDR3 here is CSARGQLRDRGSNEQYF. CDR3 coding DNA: TGCAGTGCTAGAGGCCAACTCCGGGACAGGGGGAGCAATGAGCAGTACTTC.

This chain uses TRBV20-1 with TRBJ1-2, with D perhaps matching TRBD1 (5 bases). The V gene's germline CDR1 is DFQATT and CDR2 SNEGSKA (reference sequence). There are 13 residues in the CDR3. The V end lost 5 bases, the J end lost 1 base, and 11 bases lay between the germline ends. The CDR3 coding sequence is TGCAGTGCTCGGGACTCTTTTAACTATGGCTACACCTTC. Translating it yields CSARDSFNYGYTF.

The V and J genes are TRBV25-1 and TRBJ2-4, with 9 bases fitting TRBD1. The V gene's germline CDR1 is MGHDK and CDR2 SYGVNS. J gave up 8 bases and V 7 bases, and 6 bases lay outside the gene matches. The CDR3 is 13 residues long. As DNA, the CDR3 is TGTGCCAGCAAGAGGGGACAGGGAGACATTCAGTACTTC. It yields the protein CASKRGQGDIQYF. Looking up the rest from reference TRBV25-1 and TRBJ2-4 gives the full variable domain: EADIYQTPRYLVIGTGKKITLECSQTMGHDKMYWYQQDPGMELHLIHYSYGVNSTEKGDLSSESTVSRIRTEHFPLTLESARPSHTSQYLCASKRGQGDIQYFGAGTRLSVL.

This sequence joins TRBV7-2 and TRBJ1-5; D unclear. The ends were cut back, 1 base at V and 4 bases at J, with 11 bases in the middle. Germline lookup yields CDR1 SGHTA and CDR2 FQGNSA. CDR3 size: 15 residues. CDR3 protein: CTSSLEEDPNQPQHF. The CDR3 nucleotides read TGTACCAGCAGCTTAGAGGAGGACCCTAATCAGCCCCAGCATTTT.

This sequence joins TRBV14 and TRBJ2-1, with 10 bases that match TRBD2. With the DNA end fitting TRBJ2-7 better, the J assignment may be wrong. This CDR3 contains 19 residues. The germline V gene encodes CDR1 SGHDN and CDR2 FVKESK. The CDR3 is CAATTSTSGAKSSYNEQYF. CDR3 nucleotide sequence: TGTGCCGCAACCACTTCCACTAGCGGGGCGAAAAGCTCCTACAATGAGCAGTACTTC.

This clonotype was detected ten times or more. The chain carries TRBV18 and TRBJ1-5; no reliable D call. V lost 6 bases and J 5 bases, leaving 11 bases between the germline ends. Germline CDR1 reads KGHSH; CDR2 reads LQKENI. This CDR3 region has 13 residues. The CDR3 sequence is CASSVLLDQPQHF. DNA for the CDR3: TGTGCCAGCTCGGTGCTGCTGGATCAGCCCCAGCATTTT. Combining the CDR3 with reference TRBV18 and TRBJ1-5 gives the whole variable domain NAGVMQNPRHLVRRRGQEARLRCSPMKGHSHVYWYRQLPEEGLKFMVYLQKENIIDESGMPKERFSAEFPKEGPSILRIQQVVRGDSAAYFCASSVLLDQPQHFGDGTRLSIL.

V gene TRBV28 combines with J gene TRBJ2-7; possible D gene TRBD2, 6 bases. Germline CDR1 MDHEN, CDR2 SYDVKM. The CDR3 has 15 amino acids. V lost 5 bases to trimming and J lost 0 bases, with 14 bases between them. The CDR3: CASSPHAGISYEQYF. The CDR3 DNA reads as TGTGCCAGCAGTCCCCATGCGGGGATCTCCTACGAGCAGTACTTC.

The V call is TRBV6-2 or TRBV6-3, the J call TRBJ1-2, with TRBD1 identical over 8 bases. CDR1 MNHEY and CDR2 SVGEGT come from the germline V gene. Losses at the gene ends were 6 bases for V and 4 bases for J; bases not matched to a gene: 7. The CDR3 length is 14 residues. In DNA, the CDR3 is TGTGCCAGCAGATGGGACAGGACCGCCTATGGCTACACCTTC. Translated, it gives CASRWDRTAYGYTF.

The CDR3 is CASGSRDRGLNEQFF. DNA for the CDR3: TGCGCCAGCGGCTCCCGGGACAGGGGGCTCAATGAGCAGTTCTTC. The chain is built from TRBV5-1 and TRBJ2-1, with 12 bases matching TRBD1. Germline CDR1 is SGHRS and CDR2 is YFSETQ. CDR3 length: 15 amino acids. The junction had 8 bases not matched to a gene; V was cut back by 7 bases and J by 6 bases.

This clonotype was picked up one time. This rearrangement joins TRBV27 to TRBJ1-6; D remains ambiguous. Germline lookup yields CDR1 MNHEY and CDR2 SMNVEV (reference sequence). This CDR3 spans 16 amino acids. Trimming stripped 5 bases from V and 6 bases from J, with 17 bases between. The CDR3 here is CASSPDPVGINSPLHF. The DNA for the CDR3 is TGTGCCAGCAGTCCCGACCCCGTAGGGATTAATTCACCCCTCCACTTT.

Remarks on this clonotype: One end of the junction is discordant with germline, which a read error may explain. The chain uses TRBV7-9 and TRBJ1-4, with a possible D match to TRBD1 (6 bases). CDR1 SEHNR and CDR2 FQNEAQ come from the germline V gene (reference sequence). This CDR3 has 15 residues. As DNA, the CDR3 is TGTGTCAGCAGCACAACTATCAGGGGCTCTGAAAAACTGTTTTTT. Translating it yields CVSSTTIRGSEKLFF.

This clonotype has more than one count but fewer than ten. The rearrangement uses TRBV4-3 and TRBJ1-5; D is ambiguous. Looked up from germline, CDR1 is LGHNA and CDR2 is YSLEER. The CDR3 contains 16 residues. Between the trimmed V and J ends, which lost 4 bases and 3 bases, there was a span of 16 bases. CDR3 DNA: TGCGCCAGCAGCCTGGATCTCATTTCTGACAATCAGCCCCAGCATTTT. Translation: CASSLDLISDNQPQHF.

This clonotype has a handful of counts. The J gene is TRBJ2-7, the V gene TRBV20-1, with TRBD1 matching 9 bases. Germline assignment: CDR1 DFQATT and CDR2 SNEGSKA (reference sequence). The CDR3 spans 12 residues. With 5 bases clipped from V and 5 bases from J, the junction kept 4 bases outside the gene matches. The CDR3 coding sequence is TGCAGTGCTCGACAGGGGGGTGACGAGCAGTACTTC. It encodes CSARQGGDEQYF.

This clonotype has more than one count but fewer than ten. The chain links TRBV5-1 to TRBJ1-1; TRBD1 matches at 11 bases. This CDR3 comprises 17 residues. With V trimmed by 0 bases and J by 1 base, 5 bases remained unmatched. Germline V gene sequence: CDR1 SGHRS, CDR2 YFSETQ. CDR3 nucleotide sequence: TGCGCCAGCAGCTTGGAGGGGACAGGGGGTTCGAACACTGAAGCTTTCTTT. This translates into CASSLEGTGGSNTEAFF.

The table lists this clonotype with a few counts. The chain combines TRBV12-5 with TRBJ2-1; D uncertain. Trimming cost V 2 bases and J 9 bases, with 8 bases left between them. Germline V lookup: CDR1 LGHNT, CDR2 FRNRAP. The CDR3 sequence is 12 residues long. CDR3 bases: TGTGCTAGTGGTTTGTCAGGCCGTGAGCAGTTCTTC. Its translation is CASGLSGREQFF.

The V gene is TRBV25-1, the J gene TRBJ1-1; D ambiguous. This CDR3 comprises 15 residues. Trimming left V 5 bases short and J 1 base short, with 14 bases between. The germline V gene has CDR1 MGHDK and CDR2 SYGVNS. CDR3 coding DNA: TGTGCCAGCAGTTCTCGCCGGCAAAAGAACACTGAAGCTTTCTTT. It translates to CASSSRRQKNTEAFF.

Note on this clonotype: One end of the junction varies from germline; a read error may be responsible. The CDR3 sequence is CASSQGSARGVAKSIQYF. For the CDR3, the DNA is TGCGCCAGCAGCCAAGGATCTGCCCGGGGGGTAGCCAAAAGCATTCAGTACTTC. The chain combines TRBV4-1 with TRBJ2-4; 7 bases are a match to TRBD2. Germline assignment: CDR1 MGHRA and CDR2 YSYEKL. This CDR3 has 18 amino acids.

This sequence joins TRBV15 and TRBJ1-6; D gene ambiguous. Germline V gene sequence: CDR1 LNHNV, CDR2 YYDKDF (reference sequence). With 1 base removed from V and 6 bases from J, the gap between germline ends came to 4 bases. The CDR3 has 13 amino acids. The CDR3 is CATSRVSNSPLHF. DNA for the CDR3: TGTGCCACCAGCAGAGTCAGTAATTCACCCCTCCACTTT. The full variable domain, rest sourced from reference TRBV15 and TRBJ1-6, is DAMVIQNPRYQVTQFGKPVTLSCSQTLNHNVMYWYQQKSSQAPKLLFHYYDKDFNNEADTPDNFQSRRPNTSFCFLDIRSPGLGDTAMYLCATSRVSNSPLHFGNGTRLTVT.

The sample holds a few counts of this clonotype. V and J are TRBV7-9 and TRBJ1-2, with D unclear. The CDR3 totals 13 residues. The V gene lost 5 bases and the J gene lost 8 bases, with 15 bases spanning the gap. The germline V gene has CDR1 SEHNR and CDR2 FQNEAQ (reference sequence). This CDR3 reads CASSVLLSMGYTF. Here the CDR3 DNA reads TGTGCCAGCAGCGTTCTATTATCGATGGGCTACACCTTC.

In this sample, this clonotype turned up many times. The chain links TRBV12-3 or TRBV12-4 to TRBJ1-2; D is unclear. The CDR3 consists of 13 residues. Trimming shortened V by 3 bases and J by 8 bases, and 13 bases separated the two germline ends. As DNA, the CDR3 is TGTGCCAGCAGTTTGGGCTCCTATAAGGGCTACACCTTC. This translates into CASSLGSYKGYTF.

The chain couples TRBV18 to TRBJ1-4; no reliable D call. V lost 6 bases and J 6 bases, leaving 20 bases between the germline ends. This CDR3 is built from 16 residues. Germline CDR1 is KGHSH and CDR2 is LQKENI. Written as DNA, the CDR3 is TGTGCCAGCTCCCCTCCCCCCAGGTTTGCTGATGAAAAACTGTTTTTT. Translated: CASSPPPRFADEKLFF.

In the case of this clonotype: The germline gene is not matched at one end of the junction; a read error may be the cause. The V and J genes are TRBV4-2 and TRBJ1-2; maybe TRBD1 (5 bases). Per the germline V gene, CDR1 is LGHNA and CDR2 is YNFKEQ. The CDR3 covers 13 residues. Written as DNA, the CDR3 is TGTACCAGCAGCCAAGTACAGGAAATCGGCTACACCTTC. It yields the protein CTSSQVQEIGYTF.

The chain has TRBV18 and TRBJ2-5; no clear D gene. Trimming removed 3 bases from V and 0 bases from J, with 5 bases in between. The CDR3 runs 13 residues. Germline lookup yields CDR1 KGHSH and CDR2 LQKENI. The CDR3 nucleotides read TGTGCCAGCTCACCGAACTACCAAGAGACCCAGTACTTC. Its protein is CASSPNYQETQYF.

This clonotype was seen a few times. As DNA, the CDR3 is TGTGCCAGCATAACCTTGGACAGGCCCACAGATACGCAGTATTTT. This encodes CASITLDRPTDTQYF. V is TRBV28 and J is TRBJ2-3, with TRBD1 matching over 7 bases. With V trimmed by 7 bases and J by 2 bases, 9 bases remained unmatched. The CDR3 is made up of 15 amino acids. Germline V gene lookup returns CDR1 MDHEN and CDR2 SYDVKM.

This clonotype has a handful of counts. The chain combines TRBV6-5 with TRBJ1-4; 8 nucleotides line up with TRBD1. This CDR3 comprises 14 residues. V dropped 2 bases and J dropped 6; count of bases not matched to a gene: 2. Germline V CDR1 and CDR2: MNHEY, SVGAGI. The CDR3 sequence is CASSYGQGDEKLFF. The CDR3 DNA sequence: TGTGCCAGCAGTTACGGACAGGGAGATGAAAAACTGTTTTTT.

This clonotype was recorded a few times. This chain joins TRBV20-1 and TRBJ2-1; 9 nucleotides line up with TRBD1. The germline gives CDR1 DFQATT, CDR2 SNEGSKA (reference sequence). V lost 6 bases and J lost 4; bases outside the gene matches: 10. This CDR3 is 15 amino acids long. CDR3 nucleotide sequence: TGCAGTGCGCCAGCTCAAGGACAGGGGTACAATGAGCAGTTCTTC. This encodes CSAPAQGQGYNEQFF.